This section outlines one T cell receptor (beta chain) sequence together with its context. Its matching antigen is unknown. Deep-level settings were used for running the assay. Libraries were prepared by immunoSEQ multiplex PCR; TCRdb keeps only in-frame clonotypes and omits some of them. Of 550,000 to 800,000 clones detected, about nine tenths appear once; the ten largest clones hold 34%. The CDR3 length is 14 residues. With V trimmed by 4 bases and J by 5 bases, 4 bases remained unmatched. The germline V gene encodes CDR1 SEHNR and CDR2 FQNEAQ (reference sequence). This entry belongs to a study of shared clonotypes between healthy human individuals. Overall study: Plates per donor: three CD4 naive, three CD4 memory, two CD8 naive, one CD8 memory.

Whole-study findings and limits: The researchers took only blood, and tissue repertoires probably look different. Generation probability values for non-shared clonotypes were lower than those for clonotypes shared by all four donors.

The TCR comes from a man aged 18 to 35 in good health. Some clones in this sample may be carry-over from other donors' samples. The source material was memory CD8+ T cells from PBMCs. This sample's subset: CD45RO+ cells pooled with CCR7-negative TemRA cells. The chain combines TRBV7-9 with TRBJ1-4; 7 nucleotides agree with TRBD1. The CDR3 DNA is TGTGCCAGCAGCTCAGGGGGGTGGAATGAAAAACTGTTTTTT. The encoded protein is CASSSGGWNEKLFF. The full variable domain, its missing parts supplied by reference TRBV7-9 and TRBJ1-4, is DTGVSQNPRHKITKRGQNVTFRCDPISEHNRLYWYRQTLGQGPEFLTYFQNEAQLEKSRLLSDRFSAERPKGSFSTLEIQRTEQGDSAMYLCASSSGGWNEKLFFGSGTQLSVL.